Sequencing of this TCR beta chain was carried out in a study of chemoradiotherapy in HPV16-positive cancers. For the study at large: Candidate HPV-specific T-cell clones and common TCR motifs came from functional assays in a couple of HPV16-positive patients.

Comments on this clone: Its specificity is unknown.

General study findings and limits: Candidate HPV-specific clones and E7-related TCR motifs grew in tumor during treatment. In HPV16-positive patients, HPV-responsive T-cell expansion tracked better recurrence-free survival.

Clones were read by immunoSEQ multiplex PCR, and TCRdb kept only the in-frame ones, dropping some. Seen here are about 67,000 clones, 88% observed once, and the top ten hold over 4%. Repeated repertoire sampling spanned the course of chemoradiotherapy. This receptor was taken from a human donor with HPV-associated anogenital cancer. Source: blood, taken from a patient who underwent chemoradiotherapy.

CDR3 DNA: TGTGCCAGCAGTTACTTCACACAGGGTCGGGCAGATACGCAGTATTTT. This codes for CASSYFTQGRADTQYF. This chain connects TRBV6-6 to TRBJ2-3, with a possible D match to TRBD1 (6 bases). Germline CDR1 MNHNY, CDR2 SVGAGI (reference sequence). V was cut by 1 base and J by 4 bases, with 15 bases left in between. The CDR3 has 16 amino acids.